This is a list of T cell receptor beta chains from one sample in a study of blood T cell repertoires in COVID-19. The data were produced by immunoSEQ multiplex PCR, yet TCRdb's version contains in-frame clones alone and is incomplete. Here the sample spans about 89,000 clones, 80% being singletons. Sequenced material: peripheral blood. The receptors shown here come from a woman older than 75 with acute or convalescent COVID-19. Both conserved end residues are trimmed from each CDR3. Expanded clones get a size class; other rows say once, few or many, or leave the size out.

j_call v_call clone_size cdr3_aa
TRBJ1-3 TRBV12-3/TRBV12-4 - ASSPGQGNTIY
TRBJ2-1 TRBV6-4 - ASSVLAGGLEQF
TRBJ2-7 TRBV4-1 - ASSQGPQGYEQY
TRBJ2-7 TRBV4-2 - ASSQRDSRSSYEQY
TRBJ2-1 TRBV9 once ASSYLAGDYNEQF
TRBJ1-4 TRBV7-9 - ASSLTTGTRKLF
TRBJ1-5 TRBV6-5 few ASKSGVGNQPQH
TRBJ2-3 TRBV2 - ASKTSPSTDTQY
TRBJ2-7 TRBV6-1 - ASSREFFYEQY
TRBJ1-5 TRBV2 - ASRATGQPQH
TRBJ1-2 TRBV6-5 - ASTPDRRYGYT
TRBJ2-3 TRBV24-1 - ATSDSRTSGNTQY
TRBJ2-3 TRBV7-2 - ASSLAGTSGGLTQY
TRBJ1-1 TRBV6-5 - ASSYSAAADTEAF
TRBJ2-7 TRBV2 - ASSERVGAWDEQY
TRBJ1-6 TRBV7-9 - ASSVTGSNSPLH
TRBJ2-2 TRBV5-1 few ASSSATGGTTGELF
TRBJ2-5 TRBV3-1/TRBV3-2 - ASSQGLAGVPGETQY
TRBJ1-5 TRBV2 - ASSDGRRGGQPQH
TRBJ2-5 TRBV6-2/TRBV6-3 - ASSSTVLAGETQY
TRBJ2-1 TRBV12-3/TRBV12-4 - ASSLQGPDEQF
TRBJ1-3 TRBV2 - ASSGTGSGNTIY
TRBJ2-3 TRBV2 - ASSAEPADTQY
TRBJ1-2 TRBV7-9 - ASSSTGDGYGYT
TRBJ2-7 TRBV6-5 - ASSYRTGSPY
TRBJ1-3 TRBV5-4 once ASSLARFGSGNTIY
TRBJ2-3 TRBV7-6 - ASSSLQATDTQY